This TCR beta chain was sequenced for a study of T cell repertoires in cytomegalovirus infection. Study observations and caveats: HLA-C-restricted, CMV-specific TCR beta clonotypes were dominant ex vivo. Pooled public TCR beta family frequency picked out CMV carriers with the relevant HLA.

TCRdb re-called the reads with MiXCR, one entry per CDR3 protein. The top ten clones hold roughly 50% of a sample with 570,000 or so distinct CDR3 sequences, 40% of them seen once. V was pared by 5 bases and J by 2 bases, with 16 bases between. The CDR3 has 15 residues. CDR1 and CDR2 from the germline V gene are LNHNV and YYDKDF (reference sequence). This clonotype was observed a few times. The antigen remains unidentified. The clonotype originates from a human donor in good health (CMV status not recorded). Some clones in this sample may be carry-over from other donors' samples. The rearrangement links TRBV15 to TRBJ2-7; D gene uncertain. The sample was cultured PBMCs, taken from culture after CMV antigen stimulation. This CDR3 is CATSRLPQGAYEQYF. In DNA, the CDR3 is TGTGCCACCAGCCGCCTCCCACAAGGCGCCTACGAGCAGTACTTC. Filled out from reference TRBV15 and TRBJ2-7, the complete variable domain reads DAMVIQNPRYQVTQFGKPVTLSCSQTLNHNVMYWYQQKSSQAPKLLFHYYDKDFNNEADTPDNFQSRRPNTSFCFLDIRSPGLGDTAMYLCATSRLPQGAYEQYFGPGTRLTVT.